These 15 T cell receptor beta chains share one sample of origin, sequenced in a study of T cell changes during pregnancy in multiple sclerosis. Sequencing was performed with immunoSEQ multiplex PCR; in TCRdb, only in-frame clones are kept and a portion is missing. Among about 60,000 clones listed, over 80% were seen once. Material: CD4+ T cells from peripheral blood mononuclear cells, obtained in the first trimester of pregnancy. These receptors were taken from a female donor with multiple sclerosis, enrolled in a pregnancy study.

V gene TRBV4-1 combines with J gene TRBJ1-2; D is uncertain. Germline V CDR1 and CDR2: MGHRA, YSYEKL. The CDR3 extends over 15 amino acids. Trimming took off 0 bases at V and 4 bases at J, with 12 bases between the two ends. CDR3 sequence: CASSQEGGSPYGYTF. The CDR3 coding sequence is TGCGCCAGCAGCCAAGAAGGAGGCTCGCCCTATGGCTACACCTTC.

The rearrangement links TRBV7-6 to TRBJ2-5, with 9 bases matching TRBD1. The CDR3 is made up of 15 amino acids. With V trimmed by 5 bases and J by 2 bases, 6 bases remained unmatched. From germline, CDR1 is SGHVS and CDR2 FNYEAQ. This CDR3 reads CASSRQGQGQETQYF. The CDR3 nucleotides read TGTGCCAGCAGCCGGCAAGGACAGGGGCAAGAGACCCAGTACTTC.

This chain connects TRBV4-2 to TRBJ2-2, with 9 bases matching TRBD2. J gave up 7 bases and V 1 base, and 10 bases lay outside the gene matches. The CDR3 extends over 17 amino acids. From germline, CDR1 is LGHNA and CDR2 YNFKEQ. The CDR3 reads CASSQARSGGRGGELFF. The CDR3 DNA sequence: TGTGCCAGCAGCCAAGCTCGTAGCGGGGGCAGGGGCGGGGAGCTGTTTTTT.

This clone was observed once. The gene calls are TRBV18 and TRBJ2-7; D is ambiguous. Per the germline V gene, CDR1 is KGHSH and CDR2 is LQKENI. V dropped 6 bases and J dropped 9 bases, with 21 bases sitting between them. This CDR3 has 14 amino acids. As DNA, the CDR3 is TGTGCCAGCTCGTACGGGTCGACTGTTCCCGGGCAGTACTTC. It is translated as CASSYGSTVPGQYF.

The rearrangement uses TRBV15 and TRBJ2-2, with TRBD2 identical over 9 bases. Germline V gene sequence: CDR1 LNHNV, CDR2 YYDKDF (reference sequence). The CDR3 extends over 15 amino acids. V shed 5 bases and J 3 bases; nucleotides not matched to a gene: 4. In DNA form, the CDR3 reads TGTGCCACCAGCGGCGGGGGGGCGCACACCGGGGAGCTGTTTTTT. Its protein is CATSGGGAHTGELFF.

The genes are TRBV30 and TRBJ1-4; D might be TRBD1 (5 bases). Germline CDR1 GTSNPN, CDR2 SVGIG (reference sequence). The germline V and J ends were trimmed by 3 bases and 7 bases, with 15 bases remaining between them. The CDR3 contains 14 residues. CDR3 DNA: TGTGCCTGGAGGTCCTTGGGGCAGAGTGAAAAACTGTTTTTT. As protein: CAWRSLGQSEKLFF.

The genes are TRBV21-1 and TRBJ1-2; the table's D call, TRBD1, was not checked against the DNA. TRBV21-1 is recorded as a pseudogene. The CDR3 has 15 amino acids. The CDR3 protein is CASSKGPSTNYGYTF. CDR3 DNA: TGTGCCAGCAGCAAAGGGCCCAGTACCAACTATGGCTACACCTTC.

This chain connects TRBV2 to TRBJ1-1; 9 bases match TRBD1. CDR1 SNHLY and CDR2 FYNNEI come from the germline V gene. The CDR3 runs to 15 residues. With 1 base clipped from V and 6 bases from J, the junction kept 6 bases outside the gene matches. In nucleotides, the CDR3 is TGTGCCAGCAGTGAAGAAGGACAGGGGAGCGCTGAAGCTTTCTTT. It codes for CASSEEGQGSAEAFF.

This clone was observed a single time. This chain uses TRBV10-3 with TRBJ2-5; TRBD2 agrees at 8 bases. V shed 7 bases, J shed 2 bases, and the junction held 24 bases outside the gene matches. The CDR3 has 20 amino acids. The germline CDR1 and CDR2 sequences are ENHRY and SYGVKD. CDR3 amino acids: CAITFQGGGPSRRGQETQYF. The CDR3 DNA reads as TGTGCCATCACCTTCCAGGGCGGGGGGCCATCAAGGAGGGGTCAAGAGACCCAGTACTTC.

The rearrangement joins TRBV27 to TRBJ2-1, with 12 bases that match TRBD2. Per the germline V gene, CDR1 is MNHEY and CDR2 is SMNVEV (reference sequence). The CDR3 sequence is 16 residues long. Germline trimming cut 5 bases from V and 6 bases from J; bases unmatched to any gene: 8. CDR3 bases: TGTGCCAGCAGTATTCTAGCGGGGGGGCCCATCAATGAGCAGTTCTTC. This encodes CASSILAGGPINEQFF.

J is TRBJ2-7 and V is TRBV19, with 8 nucleotides matching TRBD1. This CDR3 region has 14 residues. Looked up from germline, CDR1 is LNHDA and CDR2 is SQIVND (reference sequence). V shed 6 bases and J 5 bases; nucleotides not matched to a gene: 9. CDR3 sequence reads: CASRPGGTGHEQYF. The DNA for the CDR3 is TGTGCCAGTAGGCCAGGGGGGACAGGCCACGAGCAGTACTTC.

The chain uses TRBV5-1 and TRBJ1-1; maybe TRBD1 (6 bases). Trimming took 0 bases from V and 3 from J, leaving 6 bases between them. The CDR3 is made up of 13 amino acids. Germline values: CDR1 SGHRS, CDR2 YFSETQ. CDR3 DNA: TGCGCCAGCAGCTTGGACAGGGACACTGAAGCTTTCTTT. Its protein is CASSLDRDTEAFF.

The V gene is TRBV7-9, the J gene TRBJ1-2, with 7 bases lining up with TRBD1. Germline CDR1 is SEHNR and CDR2 is FQNEAQ (reference sequence). V was clipped by 5 bases and J by 4 bases; unmatched bases: 10. This CDR3 is built from 15 residues. The CDR3: CASSALRDSFYGYTF. As DNA, the CDR3 is TGTGCCAGCAGCGCCCTCCGGGACAGCTTCTATGGCTACACCTTC.

The chain has TRBV7-3 and TRBJ1-2, with TRBD1 matching over 10 bases. The CDR3 consists of 15 residues. The junction had 4 bases not matched to a gene; V was cut back by 6 bases and J by 0 bases. Germline CDR1 is SGHTA and CDR2 is FQGTGA. Here the CDR3 DNA reads TGTGCCAGCAGTCCCGGACAGGGGGCTAACTATGGCTACACCTTC. Its protein is CASSPGQGANYGYTF.

The rearrangement links TRBV19 to TRBJ1-1; 11 positions agree with TRBD1. The CDR3 has 18 residues. With V trimmed by 6 bases and J by 4 bases, 16 bases remained unmatched. Per the germline V gene, CDR1 is LNHDA and CDR2 is SQIVND (reference sequence). The CDR3 DNA sequence: TGTGCCAGTAGAAGTCCTCGGGACAGGGGGTCTAGTAGCACTGAAGCTTTCTTT. Translating gives CASRSPRDRGSSSTEAFF.